The 5 T cell receptor beta chains presented below share a single source sample, sequenced in a study of shared clonotypes between healthy human individuals. CD8 cells regarded as naive lacked CD45RO, were positively chosen for CCR7, and omitted terminally differentiated effector memory CD45RA+ cells. Some clones are missing from TCRdb's copy, which holds only in-frame ones; the method was immunoSEQ multiplex PCR. Counted here are about 1.9 million clones, roughly 95% occurring once; the ten biggest clones make up around 1.7%. The specimen sequenced was naive CD8+ T cells from PBMCs. Receptors were obtained from a man between 18 and 29 years old in good health. Some clones in this sample may be carry-over from other donors' samples.

This clone was picked up one time. The rearrangement links TRBV28 to TRBJ1-2, with 9 bases that match TRBD1. J gave up 4 bases and V 5 bases, and 5 bases lay outside the gene matches. From germline, CDR1 is MDHEN and CDR2 SYDVKM. The CDR3 loop spans 14 amino acids. The CDR3 reads CASSQRDRVYGYTF. The CDR3 region has the DNA TGTGCCAGCAGTCAGCGGGACAGGGTCTATGGCTACACCTTC.

This sequence joins TRBV28 and TRBJ2-3; D is undetermined. The germline gives CDR1 MDHEN, CDR2 SYDVKM. V gave up 5 bases and J gave up 13 bases, with 13 bases separating them. This CDR3 spans 11 amino acids. CDR3 loop: CASSQAYQEYF. In DNA form, the CDR3 reads TGTGCCAGCAGTCAAGCCTACCAGGAGTATTTT.

This rearrangement joins TRBV9 to TRBJ1-2, with 8 bases fitting TRBD1. This CDR3 region has 14 residues. CDR1 is SGDLS and CDR2 is YYNGEE in the germline V gene. J lost 2 bases, V lost 5 bases, and 5 bases had no gene match. CDR3 region: CASSEDRANYGYTF. CDR3 bases: TGTGCCAGCAGTGAGGACAGGGCCAACTATGGCTACACCTTC.

The chain has TRBV6-5 and TRBJ2-1; D may match TRBD1 or TRBD2 (5 bases each). The CDR3 is 14 amino acids. CDR1 is MNHEY and CDR2 is SVGAGI in the germline V gene. Trimming removed 2 bases from V and 3 bases from J, with 8 bases in between. CDR3 nucleotides: TGTGCCAGCAGTTACGAGGGGTTCTACAATGAGCAGTTCTTC. It yields the protein CASSYEGFYNEQFF.

The chain recombines TRBV28 with TRBJ2-1; maybe TRBD2 (6 bases). The CDR3 is 13 residues long. Trimming pared 5 bases from V and 4 bases from J, leaving 9 bases between. Germline lookup yields CDR1 MDHEN and CDR2 SYDVKM. The CDR3 here is CASSGDLYNEQFF. The CDR3 DNA reads TGTGCCAGCAGTGGGGACTTATACAATGAGCAGTTCTTC.